This TCR beta chain was retrieved from a study of PD-L1 blockade in urothelial cancer. Study context: Each patient had 0 to 3 earlier chemotherapy regimens. Analysis of the blood was performed 3 weeks (second dose) and 6 weeks after treatment start. Study-level results: Prediction of better survival came from below-median pretreatment blood TCR clonality.

Clones were sequenced by immunoSEQ multiplex PCR, and TCRdb holds only the in-frame ones, with some missing. The profile shows about 74,000 clones, 84% of them singletons. Concerning this clone itself: The antigen remains undetermined.

Trimming at V came to 4 bases and at J to 7 bases, leaving 11 bases not matched to a gene. Germline CDR1 is SQVTM and CDR2 is ANQGSEA. This CDR3 is built from 15 residues. Sequencing used PBMCs, obtained around atezolizumab (anti-PD-L1) treatment. This chain uses TRBV29-1 with TRBJ1-2, with 11 bases matching TRBD1. The receptor was isolated from an older man with urothelial cancer. CDR3 sequence reads: CSVVFWDRGEIGYTF. CDR3 nucleotides: TGCAGCGTTGTTTTTTGGGACAGGGGGGAAATTGGCTACACCTTC.